These T cell receptor beta chains were read from a single sample in a study of PD-1 blockade in classical Hodgkin lymphoma. TCRdb's table, derived via immunoSEQ multiplex PCR, lists solely in-frame clones and lacks some. The sample has more than 75,000 clones; about 93% are singletons. Sample: peripheral blood mononuclear cells (PBMCs), taken before the fourth cycle of nivolumab. The receptors originated from a human donor with classical Hodgkin lymphoma. Both conserved end residues are part of each CDR3. A D gene is named only where the DNA matches it firmly. Clone sizes are given selectively: once, few, many, or a class where the clone is expanded.

.	.	12	TRBV15	TRBJ1-1	CATSSMGGRAFF	TGTGCCACCAGCAGCATGGGAGGGAGAGCTTTCTTT
.	.	15	TRBV4-1	TRBJ2-1	CASSQALATYNEQFF	TGCGCCAGCAGCCAAGCACTAGCCACTTACAATGAGCAGTTCTTC
.	.	13	TRBV27	TRBJ1-1	CASSLTLTGIAFF	TGTGCCAGCAGTTTAACCCTAACAGGGATCGCTTTCTTT
.	.	14	TRBV19	TRBJ2-3	CASSDRVSTDTQYF	TGTGCCAGTAGCGATAGGGTCTCCACAGATACGCAGTATTTT
once	.	15	TRBV14	TRBJ2-5	CASSRGRQHQETQYF	TGTGCCAGCAGCCGGGGACGACAGCACCAAGAGACCCAGTACTTC
.	TRBD1	16	TRBV10-1	TRBJ2-2	CASSGPGQGVSGELFF	TGCGCCAGCAGTGGACCGGGACAGGGAGTTTCCGGGGAGCTGTTTTTT
.	.	14	TRBV6-5	TRBJ1-1	CASSLQGLNTEAFF	TGTGCCAGCAGCCTACAGGGATTGAACACTGAAGCTTTCTTT
.	TRBD1	16	TRBV11-3	TRBJ2-3	CASSSRATGVTDTQYF	TGTGCCAGCAGCTCTAGGGCAACAGGGGTCACAGATACGCAGTATTTT
once	.	12	TRBV13	TRBJ2-7	CASSSQGYEQYF	TGTGCCAGCAGCAGTCAGGGCTACGAGCAGTACTTC
.	.	13	TRBV27	TRBJ1-2	CASSFERSYGYTF	TGTGCCAGCAGTTTCGAACGGAGTTATGGCTACACCTTC
.	TRBD1	14	TRBV10-3	TRBJ2-7	CAISESTGGYEQYF	TGTGCCATCAGTGAGTCGACAGGGGGCTACGAGCAGTACTTC
.	TRBD2	17	TRBV15	TRBJ2-2	CATSSLTSLQLGGELFF	TGTGCCACCAGCAGCCTGACTAGCTTACAGTTAGGCGGGGAGCTGTTTTTT
.	TRBD2	17	TRBV9	TRBJ2-1	CASSALLAGVRYNEQFF	TGTGCCAGCAGCGCGTTACTAGCGGGAGTTCGGTACAATGAGCAGTTCTTC
.	TRBD1	17	TRBV6-1	TRBJ1-5	CASSGEQGESSNQPQHF	TGTGCCAGCAGTGGAGAACAGGGGGAGAGCAGCAATCAGCCCCAGCATTTT
.	.	14	TRBV6-6	TRBJ2-5	CASSPLATQETQYF	TGTGCCAGCAGCCCCCTAGCGACCCAAGAGACCCAGTACTTC
.	TRBD2	15	TRBV6-5	TRBJ2-7	CASSPRVGGAYEQYF	TGTGCCAGCAGCCCCCGAGTGGGGGGGGCCTACGAGCAGTACTTC
once	.	18	TRBV19	TRBJ2-1	CASSMGLLRGMLNNEQFF	TGTGCCAGTAGTATGGGGTTACTAAGGGGTATGCTAAACAATGAGCAGTTCTTC
.	TRBD1	15	TRBV5-6	TRBJ2-3	CASSLRQGWTDTQYF	TGTGCCAGCAGCCTAAGACAGGGGTGGACAGATACGCAGTATTTT
.	.	13	TRBV28	TRBJ2-7	CASSFLDSYEQYF	TGTGCCAGCAGTTTCCTCGACTCCTACGAGCAGTACTTC
.	.	11	TRBV11-3	TRBJ2-1	CASSLHNEQFF	TGTGCCAGCAGCTTGCACAATGAGCAGTTCTTC
.	.	15	TRBV6-1	TRBJ2-1	CASSEHGSSYNEQFF	TGTGCCAGCAGTGAACACGGTAGCTCCTACAATGAGCAGTTCTTC